These 28 T cell receptor beta chains originate from one sample sequenced in a study of cytomegalovirus exposure and HLA in healthy donors. Amplification used 60 Vbeta primers and 13 Jbeta primers. TCRdb's table, derived via immunoSEQ multiplex PCR, lists solely in-frame clones and lacks some. Of about 110,000 clones in the sample, 65% to 85% were seen once. The sequenced sample consisted of PBMCs. The receptors here all came from a man aged 45-65 years in good health and CMV-seronegative.

The chain recombines TRBV28 with TRBJ1-4; 10 bases are a match to TRBD1. The CDR3 loop spans 16 amino acids. Germline loops: CDR1 MDHEN, CDR2 SYDVKM. J gave up 5 bases and V 3 bases, and 6 bases lay outside the gene matches. CDR3 in amino acids: CASSFLDRGLNEKLFF. The CDR3 nucleotides read TGTGCCAGCAGTTTTCTCGACAGGGGGCTAAATGAAAAACTGTTTTTT.

The chain has TRBV7-2 and TRBJ2-1, with 10 bases lining up with TRBD2. V gave up 4 bases and J gave up 7 bases; unmatched junction bases: 7. This CDR3 contains 15 residues. Looked up from germline, CDR1 is SGHTA and CDR2 is FQGNSA. The CDR3 coding sequence is TGTGCCAGCAGCTCCTTAGCGGGAGGCGTGAATGAGCAGTTCTTC. Protein sequence: CASSSLAGGVNEQFF. The entire variable domain, with the rest obtained from reference TRBV7-2 and TRBJ2-1, is as follows: GAGVSQSPSNKVTEKGKDVELRCDPISGHTALYWYRQSLGQGLEFLIYFQGNSAPDKSGLPSDRFSAERTGGSVSTLTIQRTQQEDSAVYLCASSSLAGGVNEQFFGPGTRLTVL.

The V call is TRBV5-5, the J call TRBJ1-2; 7 bases agree with TRBD1. Per germline, CDR1 SGHKS and CDR2 YYEKEE (reference sequence). Losses at the gene ends were 2 bases for V and 5 bases for J; bases not matched to a gene: 3. This CDR3 is 13 amino acids long. CDR3 DNA sequence: TGTGCCAGCAGCTTAGGGGGCACGTATGGCTACACCTTC. This gives the protein CASSLGGTYGYTF. Supplemented by reference TRBV5-5 and TRBJ1-2, the full variable domain reads DAGVTQSPTHLIKTRGQQVTLRCSPISGHKSVSWYQQVLGQGPQFIFQYYEKEERGRGNFPDRFSARQFPNYSSELNVNALLLGDSALYLCASSLGGTYGYTFGSGTRLTVV.

There are a few counts of this clone. The rearrangement joins TRBV5-4 to TRBJ2-1, with TRBD1 identical over 12 bases. This CDR3 is 16 amino acids long. The junction had 8 bases not matched to a gene; V was cut back by 0 bases and J by 10 bases. Germline CDR1 reads SGHNT; CDR2 reads YYREEE (reference sequence). The CDR3 spells CASSLEGQGARAEQFF. The CDR3 DNA is TGTGCCAGCAGCTTGGAGGGACAGGGGGCACGAGCCGAGCAGTTCTTC. The variable domain in full, with the rest retrieved from reference TRBV5-4 and TRBJ2-1, is ETGVTQSPTHLIKTRGQQVTLRCSSQSGHNTVSWYQQALGQGPQFIFQYYREEENGRGNFPPRFSGLQFPNYSSELNVNALELDDSALYLCASSLEGQGARAEQFFGPGTRLTVL.

The rearrangement uses TRBV2 and TRBJ2-4; 9 bases fit TRBD2. Germline CDR1 reads SNHLY; CDR2 reads FYNNEI. CDR3 length equals 12 residues. V lost 8 bases, J lost 10 bases, and 6 bases stayed unmatched. The CDR3 spells CASRLSGRIQYF. CDR3 bases: TGTGCCAGCCGCCTTAGCGGGAGAATTCAGTACTTC.

The chain employs TRBV6-6 and TRBJ1-3, with D perhaps TRBD1 (6 bases). V was pared by 6 bases and J by 0 bases, with 15 bases between. CDR3 length: 16 residues. CDR1 is MNHNY and CDR2 is SVGAGI in the germline V gene (reference sequence). The CDR3 here is CASRHRAPSSGNTIYF. The CDR3 nucleotides are TGTGCCAGCAGGCACAGGGCCCCCAGCTCTGGAAACACCATATATTTT.

The rearrangement links TRBV19 to TRBJ1-5; the D gene is possibly TRBD1 (5 bases). V lost 1 base to trimming and J lost 9 bases, with 16 bases between them. The CDR3 has 15 residues. The germline gives CDR1 LNHDA, CDR2 SQIVND (reference sequence). CDR3 DNA sequence: TGTGCCAGTAGTATAGGGCAGGGAAGGGCCCCGCCCCAGCATTTT. Translated: CASSIGQGRAPPQHF.

V gene TRBV27 combines with J gene TRBJ2-3; TRBD1 might be the D (5 bases). This CDR3 has 16 residues. V was shortened by 0 bases and J by 6 bases, with 16 bases between the two germline ends. Per germline, CDR1 MNHEY and CDR2 SMNVEV (reference sequence). CDR3 sequence (DNA): TGTGCCAGCAGTTTATCTGTGGGGCGACGCCCGGATACGCAGTATTTT. Translated, it gives CASSLSVGRRPDTQYF.

The chain uses TRBV10-2 and TRBJ2-2; 11 bases match TRBD2. Germline V gene lookup returns CDR1 WSHSY and CDR2 SAAADI. J gave up 0 bases and V 5 bases, and 5 bases lay outside the gene matches. The CDR3 consists of 17 residues. The CDR3 sequence is CASSLTSGDANTGELFF. The CDR3 coding sequence is TGCGCCAGCAGTTTGACTAGCGGGGATGCGAACACCGGGGAGCTGTTTTTT.

The chain combines TRBV2 with TRBJ2-7; perhaps TRBD1 as D (6 bases). Trimming took off 4 bases at V and 6 bases at J, with 16 bases between the two ends. The germline V gene has CDR1 SNHLY and CDR2 FYNNEI. This CDR3 spans 14 amino acids. As DNA, the CDR3 is TGTGCCAGCAGTGCCGGAGACATAGGGGGCGAGCAGTACTTC. Protein product: CASSAGDIGGEQYF.

The chain joins TRBV7-9 to TRBJ1-1; D not certain. V lost 3 bases and J 6 bases, leaving 11 bases between the germline ends. The CDR3 loop spans 13 amino acids. The germline V gene has CDR1 SEHNR and CDR2 FQNEAQ (reference sequence). The DNA for the CDR3 is TGTGCCAGCAGCTTCTCTGGAGAAGCTGAAGCTTTCTTT. It specifies CASSFSGEAEAFF.

The gene calls are TRBV5-1 and TRBJ1-2, with TRBD1 matching 10 bases. Germline V gene sequence: CDR1 SGHRS, CDR2 YFSETQ. This CDR3 has 15 amino acids. Germline trimming cut 4 bases from V and 6 bases from J; bases unmatched to any gene: 9. The CDR3 region has the DNA TGCGCCAGCAGCCGATTGACAGGGGGCGGAGATGGCTACACCTTC. Translating it yields CASSRLTGGGDGYTF. Full variable domain (outside the CDR3, taken from reference TRBV5-1 and TRBJ1-2): KAGVTQTPRYLIKTRGQQVTLSCSPISGHRSVSWYQQTPGQGLQFLFEYFSETQRNKGNFPGRFSGRQFSNSRSEMNVSTLELGDSALYLCASSRLTGGGDGYTFGSGTRLTVV.

As to this clone: The same CDR3 also results from other DNA sequences found in this sample. The chain couples TRBV6-1 to TRBJ2-7, with 7 bases fitting TRBD1. The CDR3 length is 14 residues. Germline values: CDR1 MNHNS, CDR2 SASEGT. With V trimmed by 3 bases and J by 2 bases, 4 bases remained unmatched. The CDR3 DNA follows: TGTGCCAGCAGTGAGGCAGGGGGACCCTACGAGCAGTACTTC. Translated, it gives CASSEAGGPYEQYF.

V and J are TRBV2 and TRBJ1-1; a possible D gene is TRBD1 (5 bases). Trimming stripped 5 bases from V and 1 base from J, with 14 bases between. Germline-derived CDR1 and CDR2 are SNHLY and FYNNEI. The CDR3 has 15 residues. The CDR3 loop is CASSIGQAGNTEAFF. DNA for the CDR3: TGTGCCAGCAGTATCGGACAAGCGGGGAACACTGAAGCTTTCTTT.

The rearrangement joins TRBV27 to TRBJ1-1; D call uncertain. With 0 bases removed from V and 3 bases from J, the gap between germline ends came to 5 bases. Germline V gives CDR1 MNHEY, CDR2 SMNVEV (reference sequence). This CDR3 is built from 13 residues. As DNA, the CDR3 is TGTGCCAGCAGTTTATCCCCTTACACTGAAGCTTTCTTT. Its protein is CASSLSPYTEAFF.

The genes are TRBV20-1 and TRBJ2-7; D might be TRBD1 (5 bases). CDR3 size: 11 residues. Between the trimmed V and J ends, which lost 0 bases and 6 bases, there was a span of 6 bases. Germline assignment: CDR1 DFQATT and CDR2 SNEGSKA (reference sequence). The CDR3, as DNA: TGCAGTGCTAGAGAGCAGGGCGAGCAGTACTTC. Its protein product is CSAREQGEQYF.

This sequence joins TRBV7-6 and TRBJ2-7; tentative D call: TRBD1 (6 bases). CDR1 SGHVS and CDR2 FNYEAQ come from the germline V gene. CDR3 length equals 13 residues. With 5 bases removed from V and 5 bases from J, the gap between germline ends came to 13 bases. The DNA of the CDR3 is TGTGCCAGCAGCCACGGGACAATCAACGAGCAGTACTTC. This gives the protein CASSHGTINEQYF. The whole variable domain, filled in from reference TRBV7-6 and TRBJ2-7, reads GAGVSQSPRYKVTKRGQDVALRCDPISGHVSLYWYRQALGQGPEFLTYFNYEAQQDKSGLPNDRFSAERPEGSISTLTIQRTEQRDSAMYRCASSHGTINEQYFGPGTRLTVT.

This chain links TRBV5-6 with TRBJ2-5, with 8 positions matching TRBD2. This CDR3 spans 16 amino acids. V trimming: 4 bases; J trimming: 0 bases; junction bases outside the gene matches: 8. Germline V gene sequence: CDR1 SGHDT, CDR2 YYEEEE. The CDR3 coding sequence is TGTGCCAGCAGCCCCGGGGGGGCCCGGTACCAAGAGACCCAGTACTTC. This gives the protein CASSPGGARYQETQYF.

A word on this clone: At one of its ends the junction is not consistent with the germline gene, which may arise from a read error. The chain uses TRBV7-7 and TRBJ2-2; maybe TRBD2 (5 bases). Germline-derived CDR1 and CDR2 are SSHAT and FNYEAQ (reference sequence). This CDR3 has 16 residues. CDR3 loop: CASSLRGPSNTGELFF. CDR3 bases: TGTGCTAGCAGCTTAAGAGGGCCCTCAAACACCGGGGAGCTGTTTTTT.

This clone was picked up one time. V usage is TRBV27 and J usage is TRBJ1-1; tentatively, D is TRBD1 (6 bases). CDR1 MNHEY and CDR2 SMNVEV come from the germline V gene (reference sequence). CDR3 size: 18 residues. Trimming cost V 6 bases and J 1 base, with 24 bases left between them. CDR3: CASRYRGTSREGNTEAFF. In nucleotides, the CDR3 is TGTGCCAGCAGATATAGGGGGACATCCAGGGAGGGGAACACTGAAGCTTTCTTT.

The chain joins TRBV29-1 to TRBJ2-1; 7 nucleotides align to TRBD2. This CDR3 comprises 15 residues. The trim removed 5 bases at V and 0 bases at J, leaving 7 bases unmatched. The germline CDR1 and CDR2 sequences are SQVTM and ANQGSEA. CDR3 in DNA: TGCAGCGTTTTCGGTAAGCGGGACTCCTACAATGAGCAGTTCTTC. It specifies CSVFGKRDSYNEQFF.

As regards this clone: Germline and junction disagree at one end, which may indicate a read error. The rearrangement uses TRBV4-2 and TRBJ2-3; TRBD2 aligns across 11 bases. CDR1 LGHNA and CDR2 YNFKEQ come from the germline V gene. This CDR3 is built from 16 residues. CDR3: CARSPRTSGSTDTQYF. The CDR3 DNA sequence: TGTGCCCGCAGCCCGAGGACTAGCGGGAGCACAGATACGCAGTATTTT.

This chain uses TRBV28 with TRBJ1-5; a possible D gene is TRBD1 (5 bases). V lost 6 bases to trimming and J lost 4 bases, with 13 bases between them. Germline V CDR1 and CDR2: MDHEN, SYDVKM. The CDR3 covers 14 residues. CDR3 nucleotides: TGTGCCAGCAGCCGGAACAGGAATAATCAGCCCCAGCATTTT. This encodes CASSRNRNNQPQHF.

The J gene is TRBJ2-2, the V gene TRBV14; a weak D match, TRBD1 (5 bases). CDR1 SGHDN and CDR2 FVKESK come from the germline V gene. This CDR3 contains 13 residues. V was trimmed by 4 bases and J by 4 bases, leaving 7 bases between them. In DNA form, the CDR3 reads TGTGCCAGCAGCCGTGACAGCACCGGGGAGCTGTTTTTT. Translating it yields CASSRDSTGELFF.

The V gene is TRBV7-2, the J gene TRBJ2-5, with D possibly being TRBD2 (6 bases). V was pared by 1 base and J by 5 bases, with 17 bases between. Germline V lookup: CDR1 SGHTA, CDR2 FQGNSA. This CDR3 region has 16 residues. This CDR3 reads CASSLVPPGVGETQYF. The DNA for the CDR3 is TGTGCCAGCAGCTTAGTACCCCCGGGGGTGGGGGAGACCCAGTACTTC.

This clone was seen once. This chain uses TRBV19 with TRBJ2-6, with a possible D match to TRBD2 (6 bases). Germline CDR1 is LNHDA and CDR2 is SQIVND (reference sequence). CDR3 size: 16 residues. The V end lost 5 bases, the J end lost 2 bases, and 13 bases lay between the germline ends. CDR3 nucleotides: TGTGCCAGTAGTTTCGCTCGGGGGACTGGGGCCAACGTCCTGACTTTC. Amino acids: CASSFARGTGANVLTF.

The chain joins TRBV21-1 to TRBJ2-7; the table's TRBD1 call for D was not verified on the DNA. TRBV21-1 is shown as a pseudogene. This CDR3 region has 14 residues. The DNA for the CDR3 is TGTGCCAGCCGGGGGGACAGGACCGCCTACGAGCAGTACTTC. Amino acids: CASRGDRTAYEQYF.

The rearrangement joins TRBV11-3 to TRBJ1-1, with TRBD1 as a possible D gene (6 bases). The CDR3 covers 15 residues. Deletions cut 5 bases from V and 3 bases from J, with 16 bases between. Germline CDR1 and CDR2: SGHNT and YENEEA. The CDR3 reads CASSPRGGRDTEAFF. The CDR3, as DNA: TGTGCCAGCAGCCCCCGGGGGGGGCGGGACACTGAAGCTTTCTTT.